Listed below are T cell receptor beta chains from one sample, sequenced in a study of T cell responses to AZD1222 COVID-19 vaccine. The assay was immunoSEQ multiplex PCR, and TCRdb's table has in-frame clones only and misses some. The table shows approximately 85,000 clones, with approximately 87% occurring only once. The sample consisted of peripheral blood, taken on day 0 of AZD1222 vaccination. The source of these receptors is an adult in good health. The CDR3 runs from the conserved cysteine through the conserved F or W. The D gene is left open where the match is weak.

length: 15
V: TRBV19
J: TRBJ1-5
D: -
CDR3: CASSISWDKDQPQHF
DNA: TGTGCCAGTAGTATATCTTGGGACAAAGATCAGCCCCAGCATTTT

length: 12
V: TRBV5-6
J: TRBJ1-5
D: -
CDR3: CASSFRNQPQHF
DNA: TGTGCCAGCAGCTTTAGGAATCAGCCCCAGCATTTT

length: 14
V: TRBV6-6
J: TRBJ1-2
D: -
CDR3: CASIPPGANYGYTF
DNA: TGTGCCAGCATCCCTCCCGGGGCTAACTATGGCTACACCTTC

length: 15
V: TRBV27
J: TRBJ1-5
D: -
CDR3: CASSLGNAGNQPQHF
DNA: TGTGCCAGCAGTTTAGGGAACGCAGGCAATCAGCCCCAGCATTTT

length: 14
V: TRBV5-4
J: TRBJ1-6
D: TRBD1
CDR3: CASSSAVTGAPLHF
DNA: TGTGCCAGCAGCTCAGCCGTTACAGGGGCGCCCCTCCACTTT

length: 17
V: TRBV24-1
J: TRBJ1-1
D: -
CDR3: CATSGGNTEAGNTEAFF
DNA: TGTGCCACCAGTGGGGGGAACACTGAAGCTGGGAACACTGAAGCTTTCTTT

length: 14
V: TRBV6-5
J: TRBJ1-2
D: -
CDR3: CASNVEWSNYGYTF
DNA: TGTGCCAGCAACGTTGAGTGGAGTAACTATGGCTACACCTTC

length: 16
V: TRBV7-2
J: TRBJ1-2
D: -
CDR3: CASSLLGGTSGDGYTF
DNA: TGTGCCAGCAGCTTGCTGGGGGGGACCTCGGGGGATGGCTACACCTTC

length: 15
V: TRBV4-2
J: TRBJ2-3
D: TRBD1
CDR3: CASSQDGGQAYTQYF
DNA: TGTGCCAGCAGCCAAGATGGGGGACAGGCGTATACGCAGTATTTT

length: 14
V: TRBV11-2
J: TRBJ1-2
D: TRBD1
CDR3: CASSLTGGLGGYTF
DNA: TGTGCCAGCAGCTTAACAGGGGGCTTGGGAGGCTACACCTTC

length: 13
V: TRBV9
J: TRBJ1-1
D: -
CDR3: CASSATGNTEAFF
DNA: TGTGCCAGCAGCGCAACAGGGAACACTGAAGCTTTCTTT

length: 12
V: TRBV19
J: TRBJ1-1
D: -
CDR3: CASSPRTAGAFF
DNA: TGTGCCAGTAGTCCCCGGACCGCTGGAGCTTTCTTT

length: 16
V: TRBV28
J: TRBJ1-4
D: TRBD1
CDR3: CASRPTPGTGGEKLFF
DNA: TGTGCCAGCAGACCCACCCCCGGGACAGGGGGTGAAAAACTGTTTTTT

length: 15
V: TRBV6-5
J: TRBJ1-4
D: -
CDR3: CASSRDRTTNEKLFF
DNA: TGTGCCAGCAGCCGAGACAGGACAACTAATGAAAAACTGTTTTTT

length: 15
V: TRBV28
J: TRBJ2-7
D: TRBD1
CDR3: CASSGVQGQSYEQYF
DNA: TGTGCCAGCAGTGGGGTGCAGGGACAGTCCTACGAGCAGTACTTC

length: 13
V: TRBV6-4
J: TRBJ2-1
D: -
CDR3: CASSEVARPEQFF
DNA: TGTGCCAGCAGTGAAGTGGCCCGTCCTGAGCAGTTCTTC

length: 16
V: TRBV14
J: TRBJ2-2
D: -
CDR3: CASSPRLGAALGELFF
DNA: TGTGCCAGCAGCCCTCGTTTGGGCGCGGCTCTCGGGGAGCTGTTTTTT